What follows describes a single TCR beta chain. The antigen remains undetermined. Sorting defined conventional CD4 T cells as CD4+CD127+. Unrelated healthy donors provided the controls. The CDR3 has 14 amino acids. CDR1 SGDLS and CDR2 YYNGEE come from the germline V gene. Trimming took 0 bases from V and 2 from J, leaving 7 bases between them. The data belong to a study of B cell selection in AIRE deficiency. Broader study findings: Patient Tconv cells held roughly 28% of Treg sequences shared by healthy donors. Of some 3,700 shared Treg TCRbeta sequences, 31.6% were healthy-donor-only and around 9.5% patient-only.

Authors' data handling: Patients' conventional T cells yielded about 11x10^4 distinct TCRbeta sequences; donors' around 1.3x10^5. Sequenced by immunoSEQ multiplex PCR; TCRdb stores in-frame clones only, minus some. The DNA gave D and trimming, while V, J and clone size come from that table. The sample has 20,000 to 30,000 clones, 95% to 97% seen once. Material: CD4+CD127+ conventional T cells sorted from PBMCs. The rearrangement uses TRBV9 and TRBJ2-3; no clear D gene. The clonotype comes from a human donor in good health. The CDR3 region has the DNA TGTGCCAGCAGCGTAGGATTCCCCACAGATACGCAGTATTTT. Amino acid sequence: CASSVGFPTDTQYF.